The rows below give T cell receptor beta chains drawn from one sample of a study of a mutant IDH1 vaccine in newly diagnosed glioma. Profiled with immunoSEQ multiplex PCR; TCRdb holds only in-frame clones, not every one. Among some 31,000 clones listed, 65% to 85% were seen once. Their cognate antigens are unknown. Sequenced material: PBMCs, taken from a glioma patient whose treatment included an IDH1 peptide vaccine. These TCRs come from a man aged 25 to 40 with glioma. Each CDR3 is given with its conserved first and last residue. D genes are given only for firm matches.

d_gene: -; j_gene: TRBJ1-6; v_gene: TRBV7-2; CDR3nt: TGTGCCAGCAGCTTTCTAGGGGGATTAGATTCACCCCTCCACTTT; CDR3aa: CASSFLGGLDSPLHF
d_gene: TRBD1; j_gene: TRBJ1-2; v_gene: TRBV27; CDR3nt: TGTGCCAGCAGTTCATCCGGGACAGGGTTTGGCTACACCTTC; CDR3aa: CASSSSGTGFGYTF
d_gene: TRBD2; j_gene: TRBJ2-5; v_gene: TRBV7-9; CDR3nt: TGTGCCAGCAGCTTTCTTAGCGGGGGGGCTGGACAGACCCAGTACTTC; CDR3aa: CASSFLSGGAGQTQYF
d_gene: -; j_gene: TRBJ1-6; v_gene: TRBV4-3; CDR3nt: TGCGCCAGCAGCCAAGATCAGGTCAGGGTACGATCACCCCTCCACTTT; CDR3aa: CASSQDQVRVRSPLHF
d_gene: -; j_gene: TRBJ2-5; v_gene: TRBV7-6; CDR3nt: TGTGCCAGCAGCTTAGCGTCGGGGGGCGGGGAGACCCAGTACTTC; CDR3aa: CASSLASGGGETQYF
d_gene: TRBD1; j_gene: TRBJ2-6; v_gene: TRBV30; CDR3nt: TGTGCCTGGAGTAGGACCGGGACAGGGAGAGGACCCTCTGGGGCCAACGTCCTGACTTTC; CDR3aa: CAWSRTGTGRGPSGANVLTF
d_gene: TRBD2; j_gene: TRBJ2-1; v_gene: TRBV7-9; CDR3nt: TGTGCCAGCAGCCGTTTTTTTGGGGGAGGGGACGATGAGCAGTTCTTC; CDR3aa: CASSRFFGGGDDEQFF
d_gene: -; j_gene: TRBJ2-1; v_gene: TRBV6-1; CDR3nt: TGTGCCAGCAGGGGGCTGGGGAACAATGAGCAGTTCTTC; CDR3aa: CASRGLGNNEQFF
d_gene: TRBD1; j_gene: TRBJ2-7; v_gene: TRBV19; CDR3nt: TGTGCCAGTAGTTCGGAAGGGGACAGAGGCTACGAGCAGTACTTC; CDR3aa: CASSSEGDRGYEQYF
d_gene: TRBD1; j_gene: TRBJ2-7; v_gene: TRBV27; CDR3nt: TGTGCCAGCAGTTTAAAAGCCCGGGACAGGGGGCACGAGCAGTACTTC; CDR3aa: CASSLKARDRGHEQYF
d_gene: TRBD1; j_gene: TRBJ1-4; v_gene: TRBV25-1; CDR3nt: TGTGCCAGCAGCCAGACAGGGGAGCCTAATGAAAAACTGTTTTTT; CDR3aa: CASSQTGEPNEKLFF
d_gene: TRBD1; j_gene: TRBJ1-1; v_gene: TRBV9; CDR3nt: TGTGCCAGCAGCTTACATAACCGGGACAGCGAAGCTTTCTTT; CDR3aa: CASSLHNRDSEAFF
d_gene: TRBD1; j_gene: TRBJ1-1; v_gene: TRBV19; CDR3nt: TGTGCCAGTAGTCGCCTCCGCAGGGGGACCAACACTGAAGCTTTCTTT; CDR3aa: CASSRLRRGTNTEAFF
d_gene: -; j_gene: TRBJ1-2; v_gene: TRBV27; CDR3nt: TGTGCCAGCAGTTTCCGGGGCGAGACGGGCTACACCTTC; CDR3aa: CASSFRGETGYTF
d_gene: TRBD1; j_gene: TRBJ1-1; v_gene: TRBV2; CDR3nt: TGTGCCAGCAGTGAAAGTCAGGGGGGCGGGAACACTGAAGCTTTCTTT; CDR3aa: CASSESQGGGNTEAFF
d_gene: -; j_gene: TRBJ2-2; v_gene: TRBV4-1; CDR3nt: TGCGCCAGCAGCCAAGCCCGGGGGATCGGCGGGGAGCTGTTTTTT; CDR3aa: CASSQARGIGGELFF
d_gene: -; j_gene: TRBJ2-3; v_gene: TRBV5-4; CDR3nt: TGTGCCAGCAGCCCCAGCGCAGGGCGCGGGGCTAGCACAGATACGCAGTATTTT; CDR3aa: CASSPSAGRGASTDTQYF
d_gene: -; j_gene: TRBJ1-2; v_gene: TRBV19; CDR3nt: TGTGCCAGTAGTCTAGGATCAGGGGAGAACTATGGCTACACCTTC; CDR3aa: CASSLGSGENYGYTF
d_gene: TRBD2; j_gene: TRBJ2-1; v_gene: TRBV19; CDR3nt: TGTGCCAGTAGTATAGGCTACGGGACTAGCGGGAGGTTCAACAATGAGCAGTTCTTC; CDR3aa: CASSIGYGTSGRFNNEQFF